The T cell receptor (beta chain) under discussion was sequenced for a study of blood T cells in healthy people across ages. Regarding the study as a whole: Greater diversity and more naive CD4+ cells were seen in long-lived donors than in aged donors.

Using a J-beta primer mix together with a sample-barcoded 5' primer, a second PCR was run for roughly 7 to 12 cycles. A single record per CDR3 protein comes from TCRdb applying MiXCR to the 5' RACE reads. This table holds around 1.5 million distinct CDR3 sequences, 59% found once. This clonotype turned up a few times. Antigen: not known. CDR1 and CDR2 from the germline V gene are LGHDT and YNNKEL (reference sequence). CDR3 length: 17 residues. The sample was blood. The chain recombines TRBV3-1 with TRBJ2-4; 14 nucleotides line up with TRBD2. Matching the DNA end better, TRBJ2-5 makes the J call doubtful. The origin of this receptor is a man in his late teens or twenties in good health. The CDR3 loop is CASSPRLAGGSRETQYF. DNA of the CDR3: TGTGCCAGCAGCCCTAGACTAGCGGGAGGGTCCAGAGAGACCCAGTACTTC.